In this sample, the clone carrying this T cell receptor (beta chain) is medium-sized. Antigen specificity is unknown. There were TCR beta CDR3 regions amplified from RNA transcripts. When the TCR CDR3 underwent first-round RT-PCR, the HTBI primer set was used. A single record per CDR3 protein comes from TCRdb applying MiXCR to the multiplex PCR reads. The data hold roughly 93,000 distinct CDR3 sequences, with around 40% observed a single time. Trimming at V came to 1 base and at J to 7 bases, leaving 5 bases not matched to a gene. Germline V gene lookup returns CDR1 SGHTS and CDR2 YDEGEE. The CDR3 is 15 residues long. The sample belongs to a study of T cells in Graves' hyperthyroidism and ophthalmopathy. General observations from the study: Also found in blood were most expanded thyroid clonotypes above 0.001.

The chain carries TRBV5-8 and TRBJ1-6; 7 bases are shared with TRBD1. Source material: peripheral blood or thyroid tissue (not recorded which). The receptor comes from a woman in her twenties or thirties with Graves' hyperthyroidism. This chain's CDR3 is CASSLTGDGNSPLHF. The CDR3, as DNA: TGTGCCAGCAGCTTGACAGGGGATGGGAATTCACCCCTCCACTTT.